One and the same sample provided the 22 T cell receptor beta chains below, sequenced in a study of OX40 agonist ivuxolimab in advanced cancers. The method behind the library was the immunoSEQ multiplex PCR assay. TCRdb holds this immuneACCESS table with in-frame rearrangements only. Some clones are missing; in checked studies, unresolved V genes explain under half, and the rest has no known cause. This sample holds 80,000 to 95,000 clones; approximately 90% were observed only once. The ten largest clones add up to more than 0.6% of the sample. The material sequenced was CD4+ or CD8+ T cells sorted from blood, taken in a trial of the OX40 agonist ivuxolimab. These receptors came from an adult with an advanced solid tumor such as melanoma, head and neck, liver or kidney cancer.

The rearrangement links TRBV28 to TRBJ2-7; 9 positions agree with TRBD1. This CDR3 contains 15 residues. CDR1 is MDHEN and CDR2 is SYDVKM in the germline V gene. With V trimmed by 6 bases and J by 5 bases, 11 bases remained unmatched. CDR3 protein: CASRIGGTGKDEQYF. The CDR3 DNA is TGTGCCAGCAGGATTGGAGGGACAGGGAAGGACGAGCAGTACTTC.

The chain uses TRBV5-8 and TRBJ1-1, with D maybe TRBD1 (5 bases). Germline V gives CDR1 SGHTS, CDR2 YDEGEE. This CDR3 has 13 residues. The germline V and J ends were trimmed by 3 bases and 5 bases, with 11 bases remaining between them. CDR3 nucleotides: TGTGCCAGCAGCTGGGGACGTGGAACTGAAGCTTTCTTT. Its protein is CASSWGRGTEAFF.

This clone appeared once. The chain joins TRBV11-2 to TRBJ2-3; D unclear. CDR1 is SGHAT and CDR2 is FQNNGV in the germline V gene. This CDR3 has 14 residues. V lost 4 bases, J lost 3 bases, and 11 bases lay in between. CDR3 sequence reads: CASSSMTVTDTQYF. CDR3 nucleotides: TGTGCCAGCAGCTCCATGACTGTGACAGATACGCAGTATTTT.

The V and J genes are TRBV19 and TRBJ2-6; perhaps TRBD2 as D (7 bases). In germline, CDR1 is LNHDA, CDR2 SQIVND (reference sequence). The CDR3 totals 18 residues. V was cut by 0 bases and J by 0 bases, with 12 bases left in between. The CDR3 region has the DNA TGTGCCAGTAGTATAGATGGGGGGGCAGGCTCTGGGGCCAACGTCCTGACTTTC. It codes for CASSIDGGAGSGANVLTF.

The chain employs TRBV4-3 and TRBJ1-1; 8 bases map to TRBD1. The junction had 1 base not matched to a gene; V was cut back by 5 bases and J by 8 bases. The CDR3 runs to 11 residues. Germline V CDR1 and CDR2: LGHNA, YSLEER. DNA for the CDR3: TGCGCCAGCAGCTCAGGGGGCGAAGCTTTCTTT. This translates into CASSSGGEAFF.

The chain uses TRBV11-2 and TRBJ1-3; D ambiguous. Trimming removed 2 bases from V and 0 bases from J, with 11 bases in between. This CDR3 has 16 amino acids. Germline CDR1 reads SGHAT; CDR2 reads FQNNGV. The CDR3 region has the DNA TGTGCCAGCAGCTTATTAGTTCAGCCCTCTGGAAACACCATATATTTT. Amino acids: CASSLLVQPSGNTIYF.

The chain uses TRBV10-3 and TRBJ1-1; possible D gene TRBD1, 5 bases. Between the trimmed V and J ends, which lost 5 bases and 4 bases, there was a span of 17 bases. Germline V CDR1 and CDR2: ENHRY, SYGVKD. CDR3 size: 15 residues. CDR3 DNA: TGTGCCATCAGTACGGAACAGGCGGGCGTCACTGAAGCTTTCTTT. This translates into CAISTEQAGVTEAFF.

This rearrangement joins TRBV19 to TRBJ1-6, with 9 positions matching TRBD1. Unmatched junction bases numbered 8, after V lost 4 bases and J lost 16 bases. CDR1 LNHDA and CDR2 SQIVND come from the germline V gene (reference sequence). The CDR3 is 13 residues long. CDR3 residues: CASSSGYGTGLHF. CDR3 nucleotides: TGTGCCAGTAGTAGCGGATACGGGACAGGGCTCCACTTT. Together with reference TRBV19 and TRBJ1-6, the CDR3 gives the full variable domain: DGGITQSPKYLFRKEGQNVTLSCEQNLNHDAMYWYRQDPGQGLRLIYYSQIVNDFQKGDIAEGYSVSREKKESFPLTVTSAQKNPTAFYLCASSSGYGTGLHFGNGTRLTVT.

This chain connects TRBV29-1 to TRBJ1-1, with 9 bases matching TRBD1. Germline lookup yields CDR1 SQVTM and CDR2 ANQGSEA. This CDR3 contains 14 residues. V was pared by 5 bases and J by 4 bases, with 8 bases of the junction left unmatched. CDR3: CSVSDRQGVTEAFF. The CDR3 DNA sequence: TGCAGCGTTTCCGACAGACAGGGGGTCACTGAAGCTTTCTTT.

The chain couples TRBV7-9 to TRBJ2-7; D is possibly TRBD1 or TRBD2 (5 bases each). The CDR3 runs 13 residues. CDR1 and CDR2 from the germline V gene are SEHNR and FQNEAQ (reference sequence). With 1 base removed from V and 5 bases from J, the gap between germline ends came to 9 bases. For the CDR3, the DNA is TGTGCCAGCAGCTTAGATGGGGGAGACGAGCAGTACTTC. Translated: CASSLDGGDEQYF.

The chain links TRBV6-1 to TRBJ2-7; D not resolved. The V gene's germline CDR1 is MNHNS and CDR2 SASEGT. The CDR3 runs 11 residues. The V end was cut by 8 bases, the J end by 6 bases, with 11 bases between. CDR3: CASAGWTEQYF. As DNA, the CDR3 is TGTGCCAGCGCCGGGTGGACCGAGCAGTACTTC.

This clone turned up a few times. CDR3 amino acids: CAWRGSTDSYNEQFF. The CDR3 DNA reads as TGTGCCTGGAGAGGGTCCACGGACTCCTACAATGAGCAGTTCTTC. The chain links TRBV30 to TRBJ2-1; D is unclear. The CDR3 totals 15 residues. Germline V gives CDR1 GTSNPN, CDR2 SVGIG (reference sequence). Trimming shortened V by 3 bases and J by 0 bases, and 12 bases separated the two germline ends.

The chain couples TRBV30 to TRBJ2-5, with TRBD2 matching 12 bases. The CDR3 has 15 residues. The V and J ends lost 1 base and 5 bases, in that order; junction bases with no gene match: 5. Germline lookup yields CDR1 GTSNPN and CDR2 SVGIG (reference sequence). CDR3 in amino acids: CAWSGLAGGHETQYF. In DNA form, the CDR3 reads TGTGCCTGGAGTGGGCTAGCGGGGGGGCACGAGACCCAGTACTTC.

CDR3 DNA: TGTGCCAGCAGCTTAGGGGAGTTAATAGGAGCCCAGTACTTC. It is translated as CASSLGELIGAQYF. This chain links TRBV11-2 with TRBJ2-5, with D perhaps TRBD2 (5 bases). The CDR3 is 14 residues long. Trimming shortened V by 1 base and J by 9 bases, and 15 bases separated the two germline ends. Germline-derived CDR1 and CDR2 are SGHAT and FQNNGV.

This chain joins TRBV19 and TRBJ1-1; no firm D call. V lost 5 bases and J lost 1, with 8 bases in between. Germline V gives CDR1 LNHDA, CDR2 SQIVND (reference sequence). The CDR3 has 13 residues. CDR3 region: CASSLKGNTEAFF. The CDR3 region has the DNA TGTGCCAGTAGTCTGAAGGGGAACACTGAAGCTTTCTTT.

The V call is TRBV5-1, the J call TRBJ2-1; tentatively, D is TRBD1 or TRBD2 (5 bases each). The ends were cut back, 4 bases at V and 3 bases at J, with 20 bases in the middle. The CDR3 covers 17 residues. Per the germline V gene, CDR1 is SGHRS and CDR2 is YFSETQ. The CDR3 nucleotides read TGCGCCAGCAGCCCTGGGACGACCGGGACCGACTACAATGAGCAGTTCTTC. Protein: CASSPGTTGTDYNEQFF.

The V call is TRBV5-6, the J call TRBJ2-7, with 8 bases fitting TRBD1. The germline V gene encodes CDR1 SGHDT and CDR2 YYEEEE. The ends lost 0 bases at V and 2 bases at J; junction bases unmatched: 7. There are 16 residues in the CDR3. CDR3 nucleotide sequence: TGTGCCAGCAGCTTGGGGGGCAGGGGGCTTACCTACGAGCAGTACTTC. It encodes CASSLGGRGLTYEQYF.

This clone was counted a single time. This rearrangement joins TRBV30 to TRBJ2-1; no clear D. The CDR3 covers 13 residues. Germline V gives CDR1 GTSNPN, CDR2 SVGIG (reference sequence). V lost 0 bases and J 6 bases, leaving 9 bases between the germline ends. CDR3 nucleotides: TGTGCCTGGAGTGTATATGGGTTCAATGAGCAGTTCTTC. Amino acid sequence: CAWSVYGFNEQFF.

This clone was seen only once. This rearrangement joins TRBV4-3 to TRBJ2-7; D remains ambiguous. The CDR3 contains 14 residues. Between the trimmed V and J ends, which lost 1 base and 5 bases, there was a span of 12 bases. Germline V gene sequence: CDR1 LGHNA, CDR2 YSLEER. CDR3 coding DNA: TGCGCCAGCAGCCAAGGCAGGTCCCCCAACGAGCAGTACTTC. Translation: CASSQGRSPNEQYF.

The rearrangement joins TRBV14 to TRBJ2-7, with 12 nucleotides matching TRBD1. The germline gives CDR1 SGHDN, CDR2 FVKESK. V gave up 3 bases and J gave up 6 bases; unmatched junction bases: 6. This CDR3 contains 15 residues. The CDR3 nucleotides are TGTGCCAGCAGCCATCCACGGGGACAGGGGGCCGAGCAGTACTTC. It codes for CASSHPRGQGAEQYF.

This clone was seen once. The genes are TRBV6-1 and TRBJ2-3; 8 nucleotides match TRBD1. Germline values: CDR1 MNHNS, CDR2 SASEGT. The CDR3 consists of 17 residues. Trimming removed 2 bases from V and 6 bases from J; junction bases left unmatched: 13. The CDR3, as DNA: TGTGCCAGCAGTGAAATTTGGACAGGGACTTTGACGGATACGCAGTATTTT. Its protein is CASSEIWTGTLTDTQYF.

V is TRBV7-2 and J is TRBJ1-3; D perhaps matches TRBD1 (5 bases). The V end was cut by 5 bases, the J end by 2 bases, with 10 bases between. CDR1 and CDR2 (germline): SGHTA, FQGNSA. The CDR3 is 14 amino acids. CDR3 DNA: TGTGCCAGCAGCGAAGACAGCCCTGGAAACACCATATATTTT. Amino acid sequence: CASSEDSPGNTIYF.